These T cell receptor beta chains were read from a single sample in a study of cytomegalovirus exposure and HLA in healthy donors. TCRdb's table, derived via immunoSEQ multiplex PCR, lists solely in-frame clones and lacks some. This table has roughly 120,000 clones, roughly four fifths appearing once. Sequencing was done on a sample of PBMCs. The receptors originated from a middle-aged man in good health and CMV-seronegative. CDR3s leave out the opening cysteine and the closing phenylalanine or tryptophan. Fields, in order: clone size, J gene, V gene, CDR3 protein. Rows may omit the clone size; those that give it use once, few, many or a size class.

- | TRBJ1-3 | TRBV18 | ASSQAGQGLGSGNTIY
- | TRBJ2-5 | TRBV4-2 | ASSQEPTSPETQY
- | TRBJ2-2 | TRBV4-2 | ASSQDPGLGGGHNTGELF
- | TRBJ1-1 | TRBV19 | ASSQDRGSEAF
once | TRBJ1-3 | TRBV5-4 | ASSLDSSGNTIY
- | TRBJ2-5 | TRBV5-5 | ASSFDMTGLKETQY
- | TRBJ2-1 | TRBV5-6 | ASSLVAGRRDEQF
- | TRBJ1-2 | TRBV25-1 | ASSGGTGPRGYGYT
- | TRBJ2-5 | TRBV5-6 | ASSSPFQETQY
- | TRBJ1-4 | TRBV4-1 | ASSQASNRVFEKLF
- | TRBJ2-2 | TRBV28 | ASHRGGQEGTGELF
- | TRBJ1-5 | TRBV7-2 | ASSLFRDLNQPQH
- | TRBJ2-1 | TRBV23-1 | ASSQSSGGGLFSYNEQF
- | TRBJ2-7 | TRBV15 | ATSRDRDRTPLEQY
- | TRBJ2-1 | TRBV6-6 | ASAPGTGEANEQF
- | TRBJ2-7 | TRBV7-2 | ASSQEDSYEQY
- | TRBJ2-2 | TRBV13 | ASALMVDTGELF
- | TRBJ1-4 | TRBV5-5 | ASSLGQGLGKLF
- | TRBJ2-7 | TRBV2 | ASSALASGTYEQY
- | TRBJ1-1 | TRBV13 | ASSLEQGGNTEAF
- | TRBJ1-1 | TRBV10-1 | ASSAHGTGDTEAF
once | TRBJ2-5 | TRBV5-1 | ASSLVKPGETQY
once | TRBJ2-5 | TRBV5-1 | ASSLQGHQETQY
- | TRBJ1-5 | TRBV2 | ASSGQEQPQH
- | TRBJ2-2 | TRBV4-2 | ASSQGELAVNTGELF
few | TRBJ1-1 | TRBV29-1 | SVENRGIYTEAF
- | TRBJ2-5 | TRBV14 | ASSQELAAETQY
- | TRBJ2-3 | TRBV7-9 | ASSPRDSWDTQY
- | TRBJ2-3 | TRBV30 | AWSTDITQY
- | TRBJ2-2 | TRBV30 | AWRRGILQPTGELF
once | TRBJ1-3 | TRBV23-1 | ASSPRGASGNTIY
- | TRBJ2-2 | TRBV10-3 | ATLRDRQNTGELF
- | TRBJ2-3 | TRBV5-1 | ASSSGGTDTQY
- | TRBJ2-1 | TRBV7-2 | ASSRDRGGYNEQF
- | TRBJ2-2 | TRBV19 | ASSSGTGGTGELF